These 14 T cell receptor beta chains came from one sample sequenced in a study of T cell responses to AZD1222 COVID-19 vaccine. The data were produced by immunoSEQ multiplex PCR, yet TCRdb's version contains in-frame clones alone and is incomplete. The sample lists 120,000 to 150,000 clones, 88% occurring once. This specimen consisted of peripheral blood, obtained 28 days after the second dose of the MenACWY control vaccine. Source of these receptors: an adult who received the MenACWY meningococcal vaccine as a control.

The chain carries TRBV7-2 and TRBJ2-7; 9 bases fit TRBD2. This CDR3 has 16 residues. Germline V gene sequence: CDR1 SGHTA, CDR2 FQGNSA. Germline trimming cut 0 bases from V and 2 bases from J; bases unmatched to any gene: 5. The DNA of the CDR3 is TGTGCCAGCAGCTTAGCGGCTAGCGGGAACCCCTACGAGCAGTACTTC. Its protein is CASSLAASGNPYEQYF. Combining the CDR3 with reference TRBV7-2 and TRBJ2-7 gives the whole variable domain GAGVSQSPSNKVTEKGKDVELRCDPISGHTALYWYRQSLGQGLEFLIYFQGNSAPDKSGLPSDRFSAERTGGSVSTLTIQRTQQEDSAVYLCASSLAASGNPYEQYFGPGTRLTVT.

This chain links TRBV6-6 with TRBJ2-7; D uncertain. Per the germline V gene, CDR1 is MNHNY and CDR2 is SVGAGI (reference sequence). V lost 6 bases and J lost 2, with 8 bases in between. The CDR3 loop spans 12 amino acids. CDR3 sequence: CASSPRTYEQYF. The CDR3, as DNA: TGTGCCAGCAGCCCCCGGACCTACGAGCAGTACTTC.

The sample holds one count of this clone. The CDR3 here is CASSAQTRSDTEAFF. In DNA, the CDR3 is TGTGCCAGCAGTGCCCAGACAAGATCGGACACTGAAGCTTTCTTT. V and J are TRBV2 and TRBJ1-1; D uncertain. This CDR3 is built from 15 residues. V was pared by 4 bases and J by 3 bases, with 15 bases between. Germline V gene data show CDR1 as SNHLY and CDR2 as FYNNEI.

CDR3 region: CASIGGRGAAYGYTF. CDR3 sequence (DNA): TGTGCCAGTATCGGTGGCCGTGGGGCAGCCTATGGCTACACCTTC. This chain uses TRBV19 with TRBJ1-2; D is possibly TRBD1 (5 bases). Germline values: CDR1 LNHDA, CDR2 SQIVND (reference sequence). V shed 7 bases and J shed 4 bases, with 19 bases lying between them. The CDR3 loop spans 15 amino acids. Looking up the rest from reference TRBV19 and TRBJ1-2 gives the full variable domain: DGGITQSPKYLFRKEGQNVTLSCEQNLNHDAMYWYRQDPGQGLRLIYYSQIVNDFQKGDIAEGYSVSREKKESFPLTVTSAQKNPTAFYLCASIGGRGAAYGYTFGSGTRLTVV.

The chain joins TRBV19 to TRBJ1-5, with a weak D call TRBD1 (6 bases). The CDR3 has 14 amino acids. V shed 8 bases and J shed 0 bases, with 11 bases lying between them. The germline V gene encodes CDR1 LNHDA and CDR2 SQIVND (reference sequence). The CDR3 region is CASHDRFSNQPQHF. CDR3 coding DNA: TGTGCCAGTCATGACAGGTTTAGCAATCAGCCCCAGCATTTT.

V and J are TRBV29-1 and TRBJ1-1; unclear D gene. CDR1 SQVTM and CDR2 ANQGSEA come from the germline V gene. This CDR3 contains 11 residues. V was cut by 8 bases and J by 0 bases, with 7 bases left in between. CDR3 coding DNA: TGCAGCTACGGGGTGAACACTGAAGCTTTCTTT. It codes for CSYGVNTEAFF.

This rearrangement joins TRBV6-5 to TRBJ1-1; 7 nucleotides match TRBD1. Trimming cost V 0 bases and J 9 bases; bases outside gene matches: 4. CDR3 length: 13 amino acids. Germline assignment: CDR1 MNHEY and CDR2 SVGAGI. The CDR3 spells CASSYSSGGQAFF. The CDR3 DNA follows: TGTGCCAGCAGTTACTCTTCAGGGGGGCAAGCTTTCTTT.

V is TRBV19 and J is TRBJ1-5, with no clear D. CDR1 and CDR2 from the germline V gene are LNHDA and SQIVND (reference sequence). V was shortened by 4 bases and J by 3 bases, with 13 bases between the two germline ends. There are 15 residues in the CDR3. CDR3 protein: CASSSYDKNNQPQHF. The DNA for the CDR3 is TGTGCCAGTAGTAGTTACGACAAGAACAATCAGCCCCAGCATTTT.

This clone occurred once. This sequence joins TRBV5-1 and TRBJ2-1; a possible D gene is TRBD1 (5 bases). CDR1 and CDR2 from the germline V gene are SGHRS and YFSETQ. The CDR3 runs to 14 residues. Trimming took 0 bases from V and 11 from J, leaving 15 bases between them. This CDR3 reads CASSLEGPQGQQFF. As DNA, the CDR3 is TGCGCCAGCAGCTTGGAGGGGCCGCAGGGTCAGCAGTTCTTC.

The genes are TRBV11-2 and TRBJ2-1; the match to TRBD1 covers 7 bases. CDR1 is SGHAT, CDR2 FQNNGV, per germline. Trimming removed 0 bases from V and 13 bases from J; junction bases left unmatched: 9. The CDR3 length is 14 residues. The CDR3 protein is CASSLDQNRGIQFF. The CDR3 nucleotides read TGTGCCAGCAGCTTAGATCAGAACAGGGGAATTCAGTTCTTC.

This clone was found once. The chain combines TRBV29-1 with TRBJ1-2; no firm D call. Deletions cut 7 bases from V and 4 bases from J, with 10 bases between. In germline, CDR1 is SQVTM, CDR2 ANQGSEA. The CDR3 extends over 11 amino acids. This chain's CDR3 is CSGRGSYGYTF. Here the CDR3 DNA reads TGCAGCGGCCGCGGTAGCTATGGCTACACCTTC.

The V and J genes are TRBV15 and TRBJ2-7, with 7 bases fitting TRBD2. Germline V gene data show CDR1 as LNHNV and CDR2 as YYDKDF (reference sequence). The ends lost 0 bases at V and 7 bases at J; junction bases unmatched: 3. This CDR3 is 13 amino acids long. The CDR3: CATSRDKGGEQYF. CDR3 nucleotide sequence: TGTGCCACCAGCAGAGATAAGGGAGGGGAGCAGTACTTC.

This chain joins TRBV3-1 (or the pseudogene TRBV3-2) and TRBJ1-4; 7 positions agree with TRBD1. The CDR3 contains 16 residues. Germline V gene sequence: CDR1 LGHDT, CDR2 YNNKEL (reference sequence). The V and J ends lost 4 bases and 1 base, in that order; junction bases with no gene match: 6. CDR3 residues: CASSRPGGVTNEKLFF. The DNA of the CDR3 is TGTGCCAGCAGCCGGCCAGGGGGTGTAACTAATGAAAAACTGTTTTTT.

This chain connects TRBV24-1 to TRBJ1-4, with 7 positions matching TRBD1. The junction had 5 bases not matched to a gene; V was cut back by 3 bases and J by 5 bases. This CDR3 spans 15 amino acids. The germline CDR1 and CDR2 sequences are KGHDR and SFDVKD. The CDR3 here is CATSDQRDRNEKLFF. The CDR3 nucleotides are TGTGCCACCAGTGATCAGAGGGACAGAAATGAAAAACTGTTTTTT.